These 9 T cell receptor beta chains were sequenced from one sample in a study of CD8 T cells in acute hepatitis C reinfection. Libraries were prepared by immunoSEQ multiplex PCR; TCRdb keeps only in-frame clonotypes and omits some of them. The table shows about 38,000 clones, with around nine tenths occurring only once. Time point denoted: naive CD8 control sorted from an acute-time-point sample. Input material: naive CD8+ T cells from PBMCs. These receptors came from a man aged 30 to 45 with chronic hepatitis C.

Concerning this clone itself: One end of the junction is discordant with germline, which a read error may explain. The J gene is TRBJ2-5, the V gene TRBV7-9; D is unclear. Germline CDR1 reads SEHNR; CDR2 reads FQNEAQ (reference sequence). The CDR3 consists of 13 residues. This chain's CDR3 is CVSSFEQTGPQYF. CDR3 DNA: TGTGTCAGCAGCTTTGAACAGACCGGGCCCCAGTACTTC.

The chain links TRBV9 to TRBJ2-3, with D perhaps TRBD2 (6 bases). This CDR3 has 15 residues. V lost 2 bases and J lost 2, with 12 bases in between. CDR1 SGDLS and CDR2 YYNGEE come from the germline V gene. CDR3 loop: CASSVGGTYTDTQYF. The CDR3 DNA reads TGTGCCAGCAGCGTGGGGGGTACCTACACAGATACGCAGTATTTT. The whole variable domain, remainder taken from reference TRBV9 and TRBJ2-3, is DSGVTQTPKHLITATGQRVTLRCSPRSGDLSVYWYQQSLDQGLQFLIQYYNGEERAKGNILERFSAQQFPDLHSELNLSSLELGDSALYFCASSVGGTYTDTQYFGPGTRLTVL.

The V and J genes are TRBV7-2 and TRBJ2-7; D remains ambiguous. There are 14 residues in the CDR3. Germline V gene sequence: CDR1 SGHTA, CDR2 FQGNSA. Trimming left V 0 bases short and J 2 bases short, with 8 bases between. CDR3 amino acids: CASSLATYPYEQYF. The CDR3 nucleotides read TGTGCCAGCAGCTTAGCAACCTACCCCTACGAGCAGTACTTC.

The V call is TRBV19, the J call TRBJ2-1; 7 bases are shared with TRBD2. CDR1 and CDR2 (germline): LNHDA, SQIVND (reference sequence). This CDR3 contains 15 residues. V shed 2 bases, J shed 4 bases, and the junction held 5 bases outside the gene matches. The CDR3 coding sequence is TGTGCCAGTAGTATAAATAGCGGGTCTTACAATGAGCAGTTCTTC. The encoded protein is CASSINSGSYNEQFF.

The chain couples TRBV7-3 to TRBJ2-3; TRBD2 matches at 11 bases. The ends lost 4 bases at V and 6 bases at J; junction bases unmatched: 9. The length of the CDR3 is 16 residues. CDR1 and CDR2 from the germline V gene are SGHTA and FQGTGA. Written as DNA, the CDR3 is TGTGCCAGCAGCTCAGGCATACTAGCGGGGGTGGATACGCAGTATTTT. This codes for CASSSGILAGVDTQYF.

The genes are TRBV19 and TRBJ2-5; 8 bases map to TRBD2. The CDR3 covers 13 residues. J lost 3 bases, V lost 4 bases, and 1 base had no gene match. Looked up from germline, CDR1 is LNHDA and CDR2 is SQIVND (reference sequence). The CDR3: CASSTTSEETQYF. For the CDR3, the DNA is TGTGCCAGTAGTACGACTAGCGAAGAGACCCAGTACTTC.

There are a few counts of this clone. The rearrangement links TRBV28 to TRBJ2-1; D possibly corresponds to TRBD1 (6 bases). CDR1 MDHEN and CDR2 SYDVKM come from the germline V gene. V gave up 6 bases and J gave up 2 bases, with 11 bases separating them. CDR3 length: 14 amino acids. The CDR3 sequence: CASRGTPTYNEQFF. DNA of the CDR3: TGTGCCAGCAGGGGGACACCTACCTACAATGAGCAGTTCTTC.

This clone was seen once. The V and J genes are TRBV7-2 and TRBJ2-2; D might be TRBD2 (7 bases). V was shortened by 3 bases and J by 2 bases, with 16 bases between the two germline ends. The CDR3 contains 17 residues. The germline CDR1 and CDR2 sequences are SGHTA and FQGNSA. The CDR3 DNA reads as TGTGCCAGCAGCTTGGAGGGGGGGCGGCTAAACACCGGGGAGCTGTTTTTT. It yields the protein CASSLEGGRLNTGELFF.

The chain recombines TRBV27 with TRBJ2-3, with 10 bases lining up with TRBD1. CDR1 and CDR2 from the germline V gene are MNHEY and SMNVEV (reference sequence). This CDR3 has 17 amino acids. The V gene end was trimmed by 4 bases and the J gene end by 2 bases; junction bases not matched to a gene: 9. The CDR3 spells CASSSGQGQYFTDTQYF. The CDR3 coding sequence is TGTGCCAGCAGTTCGGGACAGGGGCAATACTTCACAGATACGCAGTATTTT.